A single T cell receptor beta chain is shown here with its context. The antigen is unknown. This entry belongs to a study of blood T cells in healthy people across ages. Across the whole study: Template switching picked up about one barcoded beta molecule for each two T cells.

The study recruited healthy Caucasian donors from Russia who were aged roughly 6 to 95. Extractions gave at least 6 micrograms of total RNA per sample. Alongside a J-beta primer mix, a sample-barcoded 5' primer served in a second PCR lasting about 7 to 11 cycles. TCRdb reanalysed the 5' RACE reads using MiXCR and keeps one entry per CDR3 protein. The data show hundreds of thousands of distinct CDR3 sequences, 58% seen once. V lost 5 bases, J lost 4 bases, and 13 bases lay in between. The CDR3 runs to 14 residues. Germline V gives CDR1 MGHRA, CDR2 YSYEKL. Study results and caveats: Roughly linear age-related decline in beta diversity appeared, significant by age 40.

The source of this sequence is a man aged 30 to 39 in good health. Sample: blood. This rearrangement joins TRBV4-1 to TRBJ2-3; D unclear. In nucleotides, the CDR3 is TGCGCCAGCAGCATCGGACCCCGGTCAGATACGCAGTATTTT. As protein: CASSIGPRSDTQYF.